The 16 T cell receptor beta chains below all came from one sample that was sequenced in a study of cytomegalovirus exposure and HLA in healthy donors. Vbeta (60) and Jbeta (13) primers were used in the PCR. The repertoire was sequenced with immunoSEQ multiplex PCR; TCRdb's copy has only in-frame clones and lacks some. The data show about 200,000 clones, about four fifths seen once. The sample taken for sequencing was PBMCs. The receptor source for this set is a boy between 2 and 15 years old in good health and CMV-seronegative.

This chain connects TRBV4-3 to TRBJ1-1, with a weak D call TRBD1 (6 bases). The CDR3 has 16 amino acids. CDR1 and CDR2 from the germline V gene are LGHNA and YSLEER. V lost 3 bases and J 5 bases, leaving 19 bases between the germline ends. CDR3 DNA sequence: TGCGCCAGCAGCCAGCGTCACCAGGGGTATGCGACTGAAGCTTTCTTT. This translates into CASSQRHQGYATEAFF.

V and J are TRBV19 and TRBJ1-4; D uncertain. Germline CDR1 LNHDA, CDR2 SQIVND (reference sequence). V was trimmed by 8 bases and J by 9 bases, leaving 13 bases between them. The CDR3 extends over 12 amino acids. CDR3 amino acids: CASQGEGKKLFF. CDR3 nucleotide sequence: TGTGCCAGTCAAGGAGAAGGAAAAAAACTGTTTTTT.

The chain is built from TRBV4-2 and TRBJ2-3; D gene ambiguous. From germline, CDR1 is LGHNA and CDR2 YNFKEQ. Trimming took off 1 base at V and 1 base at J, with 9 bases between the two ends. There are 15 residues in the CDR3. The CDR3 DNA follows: TGTGCCAGCAGCCAAGGAGGCACCGGCACAGATACGCAGTATTTT. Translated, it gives CASSQGGTGTDTQYF.

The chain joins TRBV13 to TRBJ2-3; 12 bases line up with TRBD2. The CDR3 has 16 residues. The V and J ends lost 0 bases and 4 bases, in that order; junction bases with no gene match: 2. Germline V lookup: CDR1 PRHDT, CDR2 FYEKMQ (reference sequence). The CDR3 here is CASSLGLAGGADTQYF. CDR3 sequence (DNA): TGTGCCAGCAGCTTAGGGCTAGCGGGGGGGGCAGATACGCAGTATTTT.

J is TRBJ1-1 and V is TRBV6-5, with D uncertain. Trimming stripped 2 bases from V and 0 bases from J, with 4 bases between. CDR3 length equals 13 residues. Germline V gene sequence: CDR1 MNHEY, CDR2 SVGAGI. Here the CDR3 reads CASSYAVNTEAFF. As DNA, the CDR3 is TGTGCCAGCAGTTACGCAGTGAACACTGAAGCTTTCTTT.

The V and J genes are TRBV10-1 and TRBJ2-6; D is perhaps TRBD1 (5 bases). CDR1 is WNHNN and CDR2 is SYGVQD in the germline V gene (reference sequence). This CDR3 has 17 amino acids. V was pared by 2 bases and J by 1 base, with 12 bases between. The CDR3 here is CASSERQTCSGANVLTF. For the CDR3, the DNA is TGCGCCAGCAGTGAGAGACAGACCTGTTCTGGGGCCAACGTCCTGACTTTC.

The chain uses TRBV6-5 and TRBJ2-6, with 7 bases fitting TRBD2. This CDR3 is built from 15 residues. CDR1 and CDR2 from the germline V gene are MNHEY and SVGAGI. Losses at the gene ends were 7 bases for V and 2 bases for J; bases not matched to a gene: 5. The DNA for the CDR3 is TGTGCCAGCACCTTCGGGGGGACTGGGGCCAACGTCCTGACTTTC. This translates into CASTFGGTGANVLTF.

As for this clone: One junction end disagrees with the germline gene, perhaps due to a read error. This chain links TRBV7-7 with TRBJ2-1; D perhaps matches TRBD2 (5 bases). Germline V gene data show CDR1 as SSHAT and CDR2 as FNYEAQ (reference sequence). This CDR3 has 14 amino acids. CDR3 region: CASSPDEMRAEQFF. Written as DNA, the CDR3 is TGTGCTAGCAGCCCCGATGAGATGAGGGCCGAGCAGTTCTTC. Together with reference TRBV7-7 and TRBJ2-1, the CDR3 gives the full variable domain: GAGVSQSPRYKVTKRGQDVTLRCDPISSHATLYWYQQALGQGPEFLTYFNYEAQPDKSGLPSDRFSAERPEGSISTLTIQRTEQRDSAMYRCASSPDEMRAEQFFGPGTRLTVL.

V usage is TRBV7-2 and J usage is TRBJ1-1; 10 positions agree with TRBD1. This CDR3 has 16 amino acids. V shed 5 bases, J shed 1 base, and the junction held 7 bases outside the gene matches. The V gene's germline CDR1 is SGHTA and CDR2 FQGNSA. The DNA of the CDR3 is TGTGCCAGCAGCCCGTGGACAGGGGGGGGGAACACTGAAGCTTTCTTT. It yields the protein CASSPWTGGGNTEAFF.

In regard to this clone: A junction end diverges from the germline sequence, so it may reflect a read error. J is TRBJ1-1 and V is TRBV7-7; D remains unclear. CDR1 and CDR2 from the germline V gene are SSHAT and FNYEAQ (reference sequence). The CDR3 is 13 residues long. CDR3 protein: CASSLSMNTEAFF. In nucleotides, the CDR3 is TGTGCTAGCAGCTTATCCATGAACACTGAAGCTTTCTTT.

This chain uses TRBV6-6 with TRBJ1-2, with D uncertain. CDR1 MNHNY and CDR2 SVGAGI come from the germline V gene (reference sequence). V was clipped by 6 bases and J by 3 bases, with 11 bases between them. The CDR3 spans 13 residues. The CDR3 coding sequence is TGTGCCAGCAGCTCATCAGCGTACTATGGCTACACCTTC. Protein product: CASSSSAYYGYTF.

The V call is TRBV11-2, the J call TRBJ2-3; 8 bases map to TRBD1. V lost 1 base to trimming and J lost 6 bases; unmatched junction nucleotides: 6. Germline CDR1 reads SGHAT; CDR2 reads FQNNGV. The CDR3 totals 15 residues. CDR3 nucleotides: TGTGCCAGCAGCTTAGGGAGTAACAGGGGGGATACGCAGTATTTT. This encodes CASSLGSNRGDTQYF.

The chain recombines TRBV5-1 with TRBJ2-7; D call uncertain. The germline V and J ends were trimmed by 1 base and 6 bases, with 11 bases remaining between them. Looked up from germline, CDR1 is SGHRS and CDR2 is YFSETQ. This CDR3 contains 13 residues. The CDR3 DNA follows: TGCGCCAGCAGCTTGAACGAGTCCGGCGAGCAGTACTTC. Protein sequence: CASSLNESGEQYF.

In nucleotides, the CDR3 is TGCGCCAGCAGCCAAGGCCCCAACAGGGCTGACTACGAGCAGTACTTC. Translated, it gives CASSQGPNRADYEQYF. The chain employs TRBV4-3 and TRBJ2-7; perhaps TRBD1 as D (6 bases). V dropped 1 base and J dropped 3 bases, with 16 bases sitting between them. Per the germline V gene, CDR1 is LGHNA and CDR2 is YSLEER. This CDR3 has 16 residues.

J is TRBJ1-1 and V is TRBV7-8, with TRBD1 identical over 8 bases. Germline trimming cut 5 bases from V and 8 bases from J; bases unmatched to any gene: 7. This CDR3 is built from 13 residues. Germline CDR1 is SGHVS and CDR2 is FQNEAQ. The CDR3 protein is CASSLGTGREAFF. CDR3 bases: TGTGCCAGCAGCCTAGGGACAGGCAGGGAAGCTTTCTTT.

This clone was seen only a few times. CDR3 loop: CASSLVSPGRGYTF. DNA of the CDR3: TGTGCCAGCAGCTTAGTATCGCCGGGGAGAGGCTACACCTTC. This chain uses TRBV7-2 with TRBJ1-2; unclear D gene. V lost 1 base, J lost 8 bases, and 14 bases lay in between. Germline values: CDR1 SGHTA, CDR2 FQGNSA. CDR3 length: 14 amino acids.